What follows is one T cell receptor beta chain and its context. Its matching antigen is unknown. The sample comes from a study of T cell responses to AZD1222 COVID-19 vaccine. From germline, CDR1 is SEHNR and CDR2 FQNEAQ (reference sequence). The V and J ends lost 6 bases and 8 bases, in that order; junction bases with no gene match: 9. The CDR3 runs to 15 residues. Broader study findings: Clonal diversity may have been underestimated in mostly white British donors. In the spike-specific TCR repertoire, nearly half reportedly target unmutated variant regions. Only after the peak T cell response were repertoires sampled. Baseline seropositivity occurred in only a handful of AZD1222 recipients.

This table comes from immunoSEQ multiplex PCR, and its TCRdb copy is limited to in-frame clones, with some not included. The sample includes about 150,000 clones, 91% of them seen just once. This rearrangement joins TRBV7-9 to TRBJ2-1; 11 bases line up with TRBD2. The receptor was isolated from an adult who received the AZD1222 COVID-19 vaccine. Sample: peripheral blood, taken 28 days after the second AZD1222 dose. In nucleotides, the CDR3 is TGTGCCAGCAGGGCCCTAGCGGGGGGAAGGTATGAGCAGTTCTTC. Translated: CASRALAGGRYEQFF.